Below are 11 T cell receptor beta chains sequenced from a single sample in a study of identical twins. TCRdb analysed the 5' RACE reads with MiXCR anew, one entry per CDR3 protein. Of approximately 890,000 distinct CDR3 sequences listed, approximately 13% were seen once; the top ten hold around 1.5%. Separately, the same data were catalogued under a study of yellow fever vaccine responses in identical twins.

Sequencing was carried out using PBMCs. These receptors all come from a young woman in good health.

The sample holds a few counts of this clonotype. The chain is built from TRBV20-1 and TRBJ2-5; TRBD2 agrees at 7 bases. Unmatched junction bases numbered 6, after V lost 6 bases and J lost 5 bases. This CDR3 is built from 12 residues. Germline CDR1 is DFQATT and CDR2 is SNEGSKA (reference sequence). For the CDR3, the DNA is TGCAGTGCAAAGGGGACTATCGAGACCCAGTACTTC. Translating it yields CSAKGTIETQYF.

This clonotype has a count of ten or more. An end of the junction differs from the germline gene, which may be a read error. This rearrangement joins TRBV28 to TRBJ1-1; TRBD1 agrees at 7 bases. Looked up from germline, CDR1 is MDHEN and CDR2 is SYDVKM. CDR3 length: 14 amino acids. As DNA, the CDR3 is TGCGCCAGCAGCTTGGGACAGTCGAACACTGAAGCTTTCTTT. Residues: CASSLGQSNTEAFF.

This chain joins TRBV7-2 and TRBJ2-3, with 16 bases identical to TRBD2. The V segment lost 3 bases and the J segment 5 bases; nucleotides outside the gene matches: 5. This CDR3 spans 17 amino acids. Germline assignment: CDR1 SGHTA and CDR2 FQGNSA. CDR3 in DNA: TGTGCCAGCAGCTTGGGACTAGCGGGGGGGTTGAGAGATACGCAGTATTTT. Its translation: CASSLGLAGGLRDTQYF.

The chain employs TRBV5-1 and TRBJ2-7; TRBD1 agrees at 7 bases. CDR1 and CDR2 from the germline V gene are SGHRS and YFSETQ. The CDR3 contains 13 residues. The V and J ends lost 7 bases and 4 bases, in that order; junction bases with no gene match: 8. The CDR3 loop is CASGQAGSYEQYF. CDR3 sequence (DNA): TGCGCCAGCGGACAGGCAGGAAGTTACGAGCAGTACTTC.

At least ten counts were recorded for this clonotype. The chain employs TRBV3-1 and TRBJ2-1; 8 bases match TRBD1. The CDR3 consists of 14 residues. Unmatched junction bases numbered 3, after V lost 4 bases and J lost 4 bases. Germline lookup yields CDR1 LGHDT and CDR2 YNNKEL (reference sequence). CDR3 residues: CASSPGQEYNEQFF. The CDR3 DNA is TGTGCCAGCAGCCCGGGACAGGAGTACAATGAGCAGTTCTTC.

This clonotype was observed many times. The chain links TRBV6-5 to TRBJ1-6; no definite D call. The CDR3 extends over 16 amino acids. V lost 0 bases and J lost 6, with 12 bases in between. Germline CDR1 reads MNHEY; CDR2 reads SVGAGI. The DNA of the CDR3 is TGTGCCAGCAGTTACTCTGGGGTTGGATTTAATTCACCCCTCCACTTT. This translates into CASSYSGVGFNSPLHF.

The table lists this clonotype with a few counts. The CDR3, as DNA: TGTGCCAGCAGTGAGTTGGGCAGATACGAGCAGTACGTC. Translating it yields CASSELGRYEQYV. J is TRBJ2-7 and V is TRBV2, with D hard to call. The CDR3 covers 13 residues. The germline V gene encodes CDR1 SNHLY and CDR2 FYNNEI. Trimming removed 3 bases from V and 4 bases from J, with 10 bases in between.

This sequence joins TRBV5-1 and TRBJ1-1; D might be TRBD1 (5 bases). Trimming removed 2 bases from V and 1 base from J, with 12 bases in between. The CDR3 consists of 15 residues. CDR1 and CDR2 (germline): SGHRS, YFSETQ. The CDR3: CASSLSDRQNTEAFF. CDR3 sequence (DNA): TGCGCCAGCAGCTTATCCGACAGACAGAACACTGAAGCTTTCTTT.

DNA for the CDR3: TGTGCCAGCAGCCCCGGATCGGCGAGATACGAGCAGTACGTC. Protein sequence: CASSPGSARYEQYV. This sequence joins TRBV7-8 and TRBJ2-7; the D is unclear. V lost 5 bases and J lost 4, with 15 bases in between. The V gene's germline CDR1 is SGHVS and CDR2 FQNEAQ. The CDR3 extends over 14 amino acids.

The gene calls are TRBV28 and TRBJ2-4; D is perhaps TRBD1 (6 bases). This CDR3 comprises 15 residues. With 4 bases removed from V and 0 bases from J, the gap between germline ends came to 10 bases. Germline lookup yields CDR1 MDHEN and CDR2 SYDVKM. The CDR3 loop is CASSSGELAKNIQYF. The CDR3 nucleotides are TGTGCCAGCAGTTCAGGGGAGCTAGCCAAAAACATTCAGTACTTC. The full variable domain, rest sourced from reference TRBV28 and TRBJ2-4, is DVKVTQSSRYLVKRTGEKVFLECVQDMDHENMFWYRQDPGLGLRLIYFSYDVKMKEKGDIPEGYSVSREKKERFSLILESASTNQTSMYLCASSSGELAKNIQYFGAGTRLSVL.

In this sample, this clonotype turned up a few times. The V call is TRBV14, the J call TRBJ2-6, with 7 bases matching TRBD2. Germline V lookup: CDR1 SGHDN, CDR2 FVKESK. Trimming cost V 2 bases and J 0 bases; bases outside gene matches: 7. The CDR3 consists of 18 residues. CDR3 region: CASSQTSAGPSGANVLTF. As DNA, the CDR3 is TGTGCCAGCAGCCAAACTAGCGCGGGGCCCTCTGGGGCCAACGTCCTGACTTTC. Full variable domain (missing parts from reference TRBV14 and TRBJ2-6): EAGVTQFPSHSVIEKGQTVTLRCDPISGHDNLYWYRRVMGKEIKFLLHFVKESKQDESGMPNNRFLAERTGGTYSTLKVQPAELEDSGVYFCASSQTSAGPSGANVLTFGAGSRLTVL.